The clone carrying this T cell receptor beta chain was seen many times. TCRdb analysed the 5' RACE reads with MiXCR anew, one entry per CDR3 protein. The table includes fewer than 60,000 distinct CDR3 sequences, roughly 7% detected once. This record belongs to a study of spatial heterogeneity in lung cancer. Trimming took off 5 bases at V and 12 bases at J, with 17 bases between the two ends. The CDR3 is 13 residues long. Time point: blood at routine non-recurrence follow-up after resection. The authors sequenced whole RNA from tumor, nontumor lung or frozen PBMC without sorting. The starting material was PBMCs, obtained at follow-up. The chain links TRBV12-3 or TRBV12-4 to TRBJ2-4, with D uncertain. The clonotype originates from a female donor with early-stage non-small cell lung cancer. CDR3 nucleotide sequence: TGTGCCAGCAGTCTACAGACTGCCGTGGGTCAGTACTTC. Translation: CASSLQTAVGQYF.